The 10 T cell receptor beta chains below all came from one sample that was sequenced in a study of T cell responses to AZD1222 COVID-19 vaccine. This table comes from immunoSEQ multiplex PCR, and its TCRdb copy is limited to in-frame clones, with some not included. The data hold some 150,000 clones, with about nine tenths observed a single time. This specimen consisted of peripheral blood, obtained on day 0 of MenACWY control vaccination. The receptors here all came from an adult in good health.

The chain employs TRBV7-2 and TRBJ2-7; D may be TRBD1 or TRBD2 (5 bases each). V lost 2 bases to trimming and J lost 2 bases, with 7 bases between them. This CDR3 spans 13 amino acids. Germline V gives CDR1 SGHTA, CDR2 FQGNSA. Here the CDR3 DNA reads TGTGCCAGCAGCTTAAGAGGGGCCTACGAGCAGTACTTC. Translating gives CASSLRGAYEQYF.

This chain links TRBV2 with TRBJ2-3; 10 bases map to TRBD2. Trimming cost V 7 bases and J 6 bases; bases outside gene matches: 10. This CDR3 is built from 15 residues. Germline assignment: CDR1 SNHLY and CDR2 FYNNEI. The CDR3 sequence: CASKGGLAGVDTQYF. CDR3 nucleotide sequence: TGTGCCAGCAAGGGTGGGCTAGCGGGAGTTGATACGCAGTATTTT.

This chain uses TRBV4-2 with TRBJ2-5, with D possibly called TRBD1 or TRBD2 (5 bases each). V was cut by 4 bases and J by 4 bases, with 10 bases left in between. The CDR3 loop spans 13 amino acids. CDR1 LGHNA and CDR2 YNFKEQ come from the germline V gene. This CDR3 reads CASSREGRETQYF. In nucleotides, the CDR3 is TGTGCCAGCAGCCGAGAGGGGAGAGAGACCCAGTACTTC.

The V call is TRBV5-1, the J call TRBJ2-1, with D hard to call. The CDR3 extends over 15 amino acids. Germline-derived CDR1 and CDR2 are SGHRS and YFSETQ. V lost 1 base, J lost 0 bases, and 8 bases lay in between. The CDR3 DNA is TGCGCCAGCAGCTTGCCCGGAAGCTCCTACAATGAGCAGTTCTTC. This gives the protein CASSLPGSSYNEQFF.

V usage is TRBV11-3 and J usage is TRBJ2-1; 7 bases agree with TRBD1. Germline CDR1 and CDR2: SGHNT and YENEEA. This CDR3 comprises 16 residues. V shed 5 bases, J shed 3 bases, and the junction held 10 bases outside the gene matches. In DNA form, the CDR3 reads TGTGCCAGCAGCCCGTCCGGGACAGACCTCTACAATGAGCAGTTCTTC. This gives the protein CASSPSGTDLYNEQFF.

The chain employs TRBV7-2 and TRBJ1-1; D call uncertain. V dropped 1 base and J dropped 2 bases, with 8 bases sitting between them. The CDR3 length is 14 residues. The germline CDR1 and CDR2 sequences are SGHTA and FQGNSA. CDR3: CASSLGLRNTEAFF. CDR3 nucleotide sequence: TGTGCCAGCAGCTTAGGACTGAGAAACACTGAAGCTTTCTTT.

The chain links TRBV5-6 to TRBJ2-3, with no clear D. This CDR3 is 12 amino acids long. The V and J ends lost 4 bases and 3 bases respectively, with 6 bases between them. Germline V gives CDR1 SGHDT, CDR2 YYEEEE. CDR3 bases: TGTGCCAGCAGCCCGGGTACAGATACGCAGTATTTT. This encodes CASSPGTDTQYF.

The rearrangement links TRBV28 to TRBJ2-1; D is possibly TRBD2 (6 bases). V was shortened by 5 bases and J by 15 bases, with 14 bases between the two germline ends. The CDR3 has 11 residues. CDR1 MDHEN and CDR2 SYDVKM come from the germline V gene. CDR3 nucleotides: TGTGCCAGCAGTGGCGAGGAGGGTACGTTCTTC. Translation gives CASSGEEGTFF. The full variable domain, rest sourced from reference TRBV28 and TRBJ2-1, is DVKVTQSSRYLVKRTGEKVFLECVQDMDHENMFWYRQDPGLGLRLIYFSYDVKMKEKGDIPEGYSVSREKKERFSLILESASTNQTSMYLCASSGEEGTFFGPGTRLTVL.

This sequence joins TRBV12-5 and TRBJ2-3; TRBD1 is a possible D gene (6 bases). Trimming cost V 6 bases and J 2 bases, with 15 bases left between them. This CDR3 is 15 amino acids long. The germline CDR1 and CDR2 sequences are LGHNT and FRNRAP. The DNA for the CDR3 is TGTGCTAGTGGCTCACAGGGTCAGCCCACAGATACGCAGTATTTT. As protein: CASGSQGQPTDTQYF.

V and J are TRBV6-5 and TRBJ1-3; D possibly corresponds to TRBD1 (5 bases). Trimming shortened V by 2 bases and J by 4 bases, and 9 bases separated the two germline ends. The CDR3 totals 14 residues. The germline CDR1 and CDR2 sequences are MNHEY and SVGAGI. CDR3: CASSYRGAGNTIYF. CDR3 in DNA: TGTGCCAGCAGTTACCGGGGCGCAGGAAACACCATATATTTT.